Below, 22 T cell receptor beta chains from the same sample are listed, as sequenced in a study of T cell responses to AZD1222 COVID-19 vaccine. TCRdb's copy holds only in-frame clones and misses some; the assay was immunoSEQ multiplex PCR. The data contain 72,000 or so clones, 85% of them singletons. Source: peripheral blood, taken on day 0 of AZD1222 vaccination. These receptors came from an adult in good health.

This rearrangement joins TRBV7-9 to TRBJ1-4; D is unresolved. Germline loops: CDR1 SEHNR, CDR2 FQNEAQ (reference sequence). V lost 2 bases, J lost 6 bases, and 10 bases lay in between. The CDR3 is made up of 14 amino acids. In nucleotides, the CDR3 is TGTGCCAGCAGCTTAACTAGCAGCTATGAAAAACTGTTTTTT. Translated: CASSLTSSYEKLFF. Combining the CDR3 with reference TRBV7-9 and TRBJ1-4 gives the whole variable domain DTGVSQNPRHKITKRGQNVTFRCDPISEHNRLYWYRQTLGQGPEFLTYFQNEAQLEKSRLLSDRFSAERPKGSFSTLEIQRTEQGDSAMYLCASSLTSSYEKLFFGSGTQLSVL.

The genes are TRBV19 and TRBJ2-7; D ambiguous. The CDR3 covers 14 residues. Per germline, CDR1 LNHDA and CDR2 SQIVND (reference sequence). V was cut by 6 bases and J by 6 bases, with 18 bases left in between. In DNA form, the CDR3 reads TGTGCCAGTAGCTTGCAGGTAACCTCTAGCGAGCAGTACTTC. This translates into CASSLQVTSSEQYF.

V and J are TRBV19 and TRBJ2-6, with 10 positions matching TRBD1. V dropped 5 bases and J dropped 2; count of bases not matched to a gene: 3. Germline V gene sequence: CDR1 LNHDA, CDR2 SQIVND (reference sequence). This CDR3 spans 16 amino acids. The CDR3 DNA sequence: TGTGCCAGTAGTGACAGGGGGCTCCCTGGGGCCAACGTCCTGACTTTC. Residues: CASSDRGLPGANVLTF.

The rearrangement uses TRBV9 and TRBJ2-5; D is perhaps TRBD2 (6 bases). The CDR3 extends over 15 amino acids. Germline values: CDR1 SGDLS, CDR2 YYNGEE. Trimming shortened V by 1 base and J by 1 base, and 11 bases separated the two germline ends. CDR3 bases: TGTGCCAGCAGCGTATTTTCTAGCGTCCAAGAGACCCAGTACTTC. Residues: CASSVFSSVQETQYF.

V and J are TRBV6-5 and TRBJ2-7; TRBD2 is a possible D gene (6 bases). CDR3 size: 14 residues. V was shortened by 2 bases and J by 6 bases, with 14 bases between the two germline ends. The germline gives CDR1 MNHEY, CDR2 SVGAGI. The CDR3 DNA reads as TGTGCCAGCAGTTACCTTAGTGGGGGGAGCGAGCAGTACTTC. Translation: CASSYLSGGSEQYF.

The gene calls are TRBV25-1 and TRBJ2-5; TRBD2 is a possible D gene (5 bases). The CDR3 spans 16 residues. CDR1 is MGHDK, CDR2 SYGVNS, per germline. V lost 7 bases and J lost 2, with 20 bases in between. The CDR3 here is CASTPKSRTSQETQYF. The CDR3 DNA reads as TGTGCCAGCACCCCTAAAAGTAGGACTTCACAAGAGACCCAGTACTTC.

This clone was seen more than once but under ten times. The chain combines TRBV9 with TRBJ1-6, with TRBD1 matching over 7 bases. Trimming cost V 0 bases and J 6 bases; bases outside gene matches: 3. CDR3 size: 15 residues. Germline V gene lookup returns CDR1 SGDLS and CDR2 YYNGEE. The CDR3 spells CASSVDAGGNSPLHF. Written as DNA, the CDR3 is TGTGCCAGCAGCGTAGATGCAGGGGGTAATTCACCCCTCCACTTT.

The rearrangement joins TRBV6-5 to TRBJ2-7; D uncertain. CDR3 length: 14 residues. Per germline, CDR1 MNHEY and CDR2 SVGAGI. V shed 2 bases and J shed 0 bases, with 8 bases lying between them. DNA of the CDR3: TGTGCCAGCAGTTACACGGCCAGCTCCTACGAGCAGTACTTC. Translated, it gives CASSYTASSYEQYF.

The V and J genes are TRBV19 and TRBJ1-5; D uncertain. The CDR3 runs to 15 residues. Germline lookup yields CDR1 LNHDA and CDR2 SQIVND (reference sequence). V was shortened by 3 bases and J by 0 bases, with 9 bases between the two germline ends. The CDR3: CASSILADSNQPQHF. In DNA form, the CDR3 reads TGTGCCAGTAGTATTTTAGCGGATAGCAATCAGCCCCAGCATTTT. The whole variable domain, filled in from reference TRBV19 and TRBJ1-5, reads DGGITQSPKYLFRKEGQNVTLSCEQNLNHDAMYWYRQDPGQGLRLIYYSQIVNDFQKGDIAEGYSVSREKKESFPLTVTSAQKNPTAFYLCASSILADSNQPQHFGDGTRLSIL.

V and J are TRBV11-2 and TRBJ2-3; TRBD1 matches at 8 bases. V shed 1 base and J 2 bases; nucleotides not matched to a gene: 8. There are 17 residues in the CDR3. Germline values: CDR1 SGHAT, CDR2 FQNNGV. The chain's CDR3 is CASSLARTGLYTDTQYF. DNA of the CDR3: TGTGCCAGCAGCTTAGCCAGGACAGGGCTTTACACAGATACGCAGTATTTT.

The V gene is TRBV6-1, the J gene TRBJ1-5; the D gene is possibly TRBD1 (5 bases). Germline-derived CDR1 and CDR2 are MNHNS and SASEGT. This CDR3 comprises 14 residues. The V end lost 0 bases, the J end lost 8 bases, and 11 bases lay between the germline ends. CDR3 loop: CASSEASEGKPQHF. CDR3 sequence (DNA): TGTGCCAGCAGTGAAGCGAGTGAGGGGAAGCCCCAGCATTTT.

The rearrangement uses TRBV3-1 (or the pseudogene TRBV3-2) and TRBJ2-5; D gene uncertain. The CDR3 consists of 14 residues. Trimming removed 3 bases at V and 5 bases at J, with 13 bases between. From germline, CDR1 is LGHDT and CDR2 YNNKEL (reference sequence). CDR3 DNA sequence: TGTGCCAGCAGCCATGGCCGCATGGGGGAGACCCAGTACTTC. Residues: CASSHGRMGETQYF.

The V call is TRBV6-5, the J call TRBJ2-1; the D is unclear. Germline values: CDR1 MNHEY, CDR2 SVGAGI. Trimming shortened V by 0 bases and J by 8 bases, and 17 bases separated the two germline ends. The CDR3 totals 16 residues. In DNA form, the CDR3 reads TGTGCCAGCAGTTACTCGATCCGAGGTCCTGCCGATGAGCAGTTCTTC. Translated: CASSYSIRGPADEQFF.

CDR3 in DNA: TGTGCCATCAGTGGACCAGACACTGAAGCTTTCTTT. Translation gives CAISGPDTEAFF. The V gene is TRBV10-3, the J gene TRBJ1-1; no clear D. CDR1 and CDR2 from the germline V gene are ENHRY and SYGVKD. V lost 4 bases and J lost 3, with 6 bases in between. The CDR3 runs 12 residues.

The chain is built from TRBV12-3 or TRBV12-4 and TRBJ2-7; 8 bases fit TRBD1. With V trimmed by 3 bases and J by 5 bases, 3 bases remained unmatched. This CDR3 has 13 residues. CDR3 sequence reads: CASSFAGGHEQYF. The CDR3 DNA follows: TGTGCCAGCAGTTTCGCAGGGGGCCACGAGCAGTACTTC.

The CDR3 region has the DNA TGTGCCAGCAGCATCAAGGACAGGTTTAATGAAAAACTGTTTTTT. This codes for CASSIKDRFNEKLFF. The rearrangement links TRBV11-3 to TRBJ1-4, with TRBD1 matching 7 bases. The V segment lost 5 bases and the J segment 4 bases; nucleotides outside the gene matches: 7. There are 15 residues in the CDR3. CDR1 is SGHNT, CDR2 YENEEA, per germline.

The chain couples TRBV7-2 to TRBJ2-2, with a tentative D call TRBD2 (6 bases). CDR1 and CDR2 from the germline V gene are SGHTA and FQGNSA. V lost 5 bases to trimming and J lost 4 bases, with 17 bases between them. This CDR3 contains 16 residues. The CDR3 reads CASSGRGEAGTGELFF. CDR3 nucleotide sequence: TGTGCCAGCAGCGGACGAGGGGAGGCGGGCACCGGGGAGCTGTTTTTT.

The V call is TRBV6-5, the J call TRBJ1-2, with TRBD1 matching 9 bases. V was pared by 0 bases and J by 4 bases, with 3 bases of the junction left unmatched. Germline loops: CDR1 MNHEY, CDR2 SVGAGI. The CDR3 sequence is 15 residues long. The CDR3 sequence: CASSYSPTGGYGYTF. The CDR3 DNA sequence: TGTGCCAGCAGTTACTCGCCGACAGGGGGCTATGGCTACACCTTC.

The CDR3 protein is CSADVHNEQFF. DNA of the CDR3: TGCAGCGCGGACGTGCACAATGAGCAGTTCTTC. The V call is TRBV29-1, the J call TRBJ2-1, with D hard to call. Germline CDR1 and CDR2: SQVTM and ANQGSEA. The CDR3 is 11 amino acids. The V end was cut by 7 bases, the J end by 5 bases, with 9 bases between.

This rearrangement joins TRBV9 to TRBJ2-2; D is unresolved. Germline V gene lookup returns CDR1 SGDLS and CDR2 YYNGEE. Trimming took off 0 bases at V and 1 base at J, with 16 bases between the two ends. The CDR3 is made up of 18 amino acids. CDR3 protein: CASSVEPLGPLNTGELFF. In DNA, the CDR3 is TGTGCCAGCAGCGTAGAGCCCTTAGGGCCGTTGAACACCGGGGAGCTGTTTTTT.

The CDR3 reads CASSLAERNTGELFF. In DNA, the CDR3 is TGCGCCAGCAGCTTGGCCGAGAGGAACACCGGGGAGCTGTTTTTT. The V gene is TRBV5-1, the J gene TRBJ2-2; D call uncertain. V was trimmed by 0 bases and J by 1 base, leaving 7 bases between them. Germline V CDR1 and CDR2: SGHRS, YFSETQ. This CDR3 contains 15 residues.

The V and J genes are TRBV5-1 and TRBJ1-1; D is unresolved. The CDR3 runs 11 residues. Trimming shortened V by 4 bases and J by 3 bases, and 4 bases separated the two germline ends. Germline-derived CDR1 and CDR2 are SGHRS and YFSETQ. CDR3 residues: CASSMDTEAFF. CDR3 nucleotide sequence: TGCGCCAGCAGCATGGACACTGAAGCTTTCTTT. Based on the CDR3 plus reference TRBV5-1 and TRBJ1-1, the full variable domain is KAGVTQTPRYLIKTRGQQVTLSCSPISGHRSVSWYQQTPGQGLQFLFEYFSETQRNKGNFPGRFSGRQFSNSRSEMNVSTLELGDSALYLCASSMDTEAFFGQGTRLTVV.